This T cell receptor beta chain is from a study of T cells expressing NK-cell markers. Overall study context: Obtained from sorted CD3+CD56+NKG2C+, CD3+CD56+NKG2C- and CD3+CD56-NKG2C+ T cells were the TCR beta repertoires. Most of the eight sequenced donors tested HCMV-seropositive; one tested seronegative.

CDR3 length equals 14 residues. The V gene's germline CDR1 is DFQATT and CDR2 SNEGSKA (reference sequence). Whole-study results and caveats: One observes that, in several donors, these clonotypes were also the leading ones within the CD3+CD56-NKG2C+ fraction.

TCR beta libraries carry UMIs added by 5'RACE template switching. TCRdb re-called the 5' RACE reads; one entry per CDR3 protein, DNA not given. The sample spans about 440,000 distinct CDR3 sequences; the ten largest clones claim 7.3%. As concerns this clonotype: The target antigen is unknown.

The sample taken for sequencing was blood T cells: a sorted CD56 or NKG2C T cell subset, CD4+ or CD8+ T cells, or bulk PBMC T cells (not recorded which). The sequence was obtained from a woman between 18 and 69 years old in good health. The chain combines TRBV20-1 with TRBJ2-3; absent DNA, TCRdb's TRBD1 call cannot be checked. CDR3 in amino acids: CSATDRGVTDTQYF.